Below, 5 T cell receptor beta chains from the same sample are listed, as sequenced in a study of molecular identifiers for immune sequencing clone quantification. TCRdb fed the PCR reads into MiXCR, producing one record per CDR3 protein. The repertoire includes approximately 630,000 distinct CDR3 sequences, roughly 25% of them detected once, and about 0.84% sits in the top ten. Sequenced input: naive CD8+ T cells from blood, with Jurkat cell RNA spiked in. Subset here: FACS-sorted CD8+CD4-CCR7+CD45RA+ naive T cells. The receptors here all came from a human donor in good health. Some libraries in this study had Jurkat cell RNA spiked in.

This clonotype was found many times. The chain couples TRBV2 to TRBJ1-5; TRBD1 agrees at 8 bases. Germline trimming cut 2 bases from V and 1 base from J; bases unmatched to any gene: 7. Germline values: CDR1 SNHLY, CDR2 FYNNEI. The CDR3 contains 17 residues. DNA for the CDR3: TGTGCCAGCAGTGAACTTTGGACAGGGACAAGCAATCAGCCCCAGCATTTT. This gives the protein CASSELWTGTSNQPQHF.

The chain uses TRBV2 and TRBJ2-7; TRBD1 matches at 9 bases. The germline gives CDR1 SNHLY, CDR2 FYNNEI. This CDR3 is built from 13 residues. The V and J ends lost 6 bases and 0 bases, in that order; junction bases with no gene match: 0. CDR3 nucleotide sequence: TGTGCCAGCAGGACAGGGGGCTCCTACGAGCAGTACTTC. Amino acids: CASRTGGSYEQYF.

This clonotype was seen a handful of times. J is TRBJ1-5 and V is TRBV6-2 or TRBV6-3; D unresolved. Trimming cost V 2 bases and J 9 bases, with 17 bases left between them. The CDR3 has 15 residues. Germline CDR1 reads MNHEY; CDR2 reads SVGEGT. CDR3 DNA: TGTGCCAGCAGTTACGACGAGGGCAGCCCAGGGCCCCAGCATTTT. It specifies CASSYDEGSPGPQHF.

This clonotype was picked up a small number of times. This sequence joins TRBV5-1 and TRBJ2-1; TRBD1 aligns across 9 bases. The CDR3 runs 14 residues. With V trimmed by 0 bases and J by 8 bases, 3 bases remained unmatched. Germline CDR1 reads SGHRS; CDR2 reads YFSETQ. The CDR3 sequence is CASSLVQGADEQFF. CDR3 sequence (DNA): TGCGCCAGCAGCTTGGTACAGGGGGCTGATGAGCAGTTCTTC.

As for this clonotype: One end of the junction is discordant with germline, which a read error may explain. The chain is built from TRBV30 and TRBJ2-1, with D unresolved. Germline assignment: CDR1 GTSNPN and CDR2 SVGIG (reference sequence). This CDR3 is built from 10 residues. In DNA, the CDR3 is TGTGCCTGGCGCTACAATGAGCAGCTCTTC. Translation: CAWRYNEQLF. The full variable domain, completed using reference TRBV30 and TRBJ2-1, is SQTIHQWPATLVQPVGSPLSLECTVEGTSNPNLYWYRQAAGRGLQLLFYSVGIGQISSEVPQNLSASRPQDRQFILSSKKLLLSDSGFYLCAWRYNEQLFGPGTRLTVL.